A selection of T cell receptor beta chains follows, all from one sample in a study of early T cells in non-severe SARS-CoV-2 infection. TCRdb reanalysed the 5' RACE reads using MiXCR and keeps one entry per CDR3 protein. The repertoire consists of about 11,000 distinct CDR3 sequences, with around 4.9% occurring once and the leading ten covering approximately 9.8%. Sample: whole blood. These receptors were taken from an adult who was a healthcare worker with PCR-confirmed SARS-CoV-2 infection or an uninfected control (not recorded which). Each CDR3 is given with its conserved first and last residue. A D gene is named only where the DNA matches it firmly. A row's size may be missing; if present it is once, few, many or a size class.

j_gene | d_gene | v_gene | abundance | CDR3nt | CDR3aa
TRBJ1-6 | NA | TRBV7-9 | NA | TGTGCCAGCAGGGCTCCATGGGCGGCGTCGAATTCACCCCTCCACTTT | CASRAPWAASNSPLHF
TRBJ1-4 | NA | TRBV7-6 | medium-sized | TGTGCCAGCAGCCTGAACGACGGGAAGAGGGAAAAACTGTTTTTT | CASSLNDGKREKLFF
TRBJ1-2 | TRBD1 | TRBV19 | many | TGTGCCAGTAGTATAAGGGGGCAGACGGGAGGCTACACCTTC | CASSIRGQTGGYTF
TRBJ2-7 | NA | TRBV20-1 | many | TGCAGTGCCCGGAGTCTCCTGGGCGAGCAGTACTTC | CSARSLLGEQYF
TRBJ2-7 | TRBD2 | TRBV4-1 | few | TGCGCCAGCAGCCAAGATATGACTAGCGGGGGGCGGTCCTACGAGCAGTACTTC | CASSQDMTSGGRSYEQYF
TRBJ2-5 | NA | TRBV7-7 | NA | TGTGCTAGCAGCCCCGGCAGGACCGGGTACCAAGAGACCCAGTACTTC | CASSPGRTGYQETQYF
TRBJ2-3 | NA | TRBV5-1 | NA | TGCGCCAGCACGCGGTTACAGGGAGGAGATACGCAGTATTTT | CASTRLQGGDTQYF
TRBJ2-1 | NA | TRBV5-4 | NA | TGTGCCAGCAGCGCAACCTACAATGAGCAGTTCTTC | CASSATYNEQFF
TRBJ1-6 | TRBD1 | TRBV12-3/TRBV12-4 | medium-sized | TGTGCCAGCAGTCCCCAGGGGACAGCAAATTCACCCCTCCACTTT | CASSPQGTANSPLHF
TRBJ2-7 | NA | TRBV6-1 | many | TGTGCCAGCAGTGAAGGGGCGGAGGGGTACTACGAGCAGTACTTC | CASSEGAEGYYEQYF
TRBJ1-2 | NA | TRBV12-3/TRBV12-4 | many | TGTGCCAGCAGACGGGGACTGGAAGAGGTCGTCTATGGCTACACCTTC | CASRRGLEEVVYGYTF
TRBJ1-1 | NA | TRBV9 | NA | TGTGCCAGCAGCGTGGGGAGTCAGAACACTGAAGCTTTCTTT | CASSVGSQNTEAFF
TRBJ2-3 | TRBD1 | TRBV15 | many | TGTGCCACCAGCCGAAGAGGGGGCGGCACAGATACGCAGTATTTT | CATSRRGGGTDTQYF
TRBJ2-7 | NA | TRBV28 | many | TGTGCCAGCAGTTTTCTGGCTTCCAGAGCCTACGAGCAGTACTTC | CASSFLASRAYEQYF
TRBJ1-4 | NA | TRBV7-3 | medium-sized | TGTGCCAGCAGCTACCCAACGGGAGCAACTAATGAAAAACTGTTTTTT | CASSYPTGATNEKLFF
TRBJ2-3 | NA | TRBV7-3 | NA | TGTGCCAGCAGCTTAACCCCTTCGGGGGACATAGATACGCAGTATTTT | CASSLTPSGDIDTQYF
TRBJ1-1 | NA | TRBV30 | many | TGTGCCTGGAGTGTAAAGGGAAGCACTGAAGCTTTCTTT | CAWSVKGSTEAFF
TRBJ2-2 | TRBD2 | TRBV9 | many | TGTGCCAGCAGCGCTGCGGAGCGGGGGGGCCATACCGGGGAGCTGTTTTTT | CASSAAERGGHTGELFF
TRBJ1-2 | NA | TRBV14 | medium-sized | TGTGCCAGCAGCCAAGAGACGGATGGCTACACCTTC | CASSQETDGYTF
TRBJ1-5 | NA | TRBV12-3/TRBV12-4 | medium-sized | TGTGCCAGCACCGGGACCGCGGATAATAGCAATCAGCCCCAGCATTTT | CASTGTADNSNQPQHF
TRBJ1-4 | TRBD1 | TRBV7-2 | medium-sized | TGTGCCAGCAGTACACTGGGACAGGGAGGGGAAAAACTGTTTTTT | CASSTLGQGGEKLFF
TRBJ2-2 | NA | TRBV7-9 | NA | TGTGCCAGCAGCGCCCAAGGGGGGTACGGGGAGCTGTTTTTT | CASSAQGGYGELFF
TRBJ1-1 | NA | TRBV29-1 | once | TGCAGCGTTGTGGGGGGTGGCGGTGAAGCTTTCTTT | CSVVGGGGEAFF
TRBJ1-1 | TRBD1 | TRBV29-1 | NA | TGCAGCGTTAATACAGGGGGCGCGGGTGAAGCTTTCTTT | CSVNTGGAGEAFF
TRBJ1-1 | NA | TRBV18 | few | TGTGCCAGCTCACCAGTAGGGGTGGACACTGAAGCTTTCTTT | CASSPVGVDTEAFF
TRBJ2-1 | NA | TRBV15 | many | TGTGCCACCAGCAGAGAGGGGGGACGCCCAGCCTACAATGAGCAGTTCTTC | CATSREGGRPAYNEQFF
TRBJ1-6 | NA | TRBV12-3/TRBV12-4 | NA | TGTGCCAGCTCCCCCCCACAGGGTTATAATTCACCCCTCCACTTT | CASSPPQGYNSPLHF
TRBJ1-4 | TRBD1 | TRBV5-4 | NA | TGTGCCAGCAGCGCACCGGGACAGGAAGGGGAAAAACTGTTTTTT | CASSAPGQEGEKLFF
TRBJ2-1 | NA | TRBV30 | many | TGTGCCTGGAGTGTACCTTGGGGAAGGTCATACAATGAGCAGTTCTTC | CAWSVPWGRSYNEQFF
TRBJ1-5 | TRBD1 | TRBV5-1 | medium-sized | TGCGCCAGCAGCTTAGGGACAGGGGTCCAGCCCCAGCATTTT | CASSLGTGVQPQHF
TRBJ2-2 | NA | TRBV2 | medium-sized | TGTGCCAGCACCACTGGGAGCACCGGGGAGCTGTTTTTT | CASTTGSTGELFF
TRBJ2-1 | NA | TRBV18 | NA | TGTGCCAGCTCCCCTTGGCGGGGTGAATCCTACAATGAGCAGTTCTTC | CASSPWRGESYNEQFF
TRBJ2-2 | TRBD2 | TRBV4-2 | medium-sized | TGTGCCAGCAGCCAAAATACCGGGACTAGCGGGGGGACCGGGGAGCTGTTTTTT | CASSQNTGTSGGTGELFF